A selection of T cell receptor beta chains follows, all from one sample in a study of shared clonotypes between healthy human individuals. Using immunoSEQ multiplex PCR, the repertoire was profiled, and TCRdb retains in-frame clones only, with some absent. There are approximately 1.9 million clones in the sample; roughly 95% occur only once, and roughly 1.7% lies in the top ten. The sample taken for sequencing was naive CD8+ T cells from PBMCs. Receptors originate from a young man in good health. Some clones in this sample may be carry-over from other donors' samples. The CDR3 runs from the conserved cysteine through the conserved F or W. The D gene is left open where the match is weak. Not all rows give a size; the values are once, few, many and, for expanded clones, a class.

D gene: TRBD2; CDR3 length: 16; clone size: .; V gene: TRBV13; J gene: TRBJ2-2; CDR3 DNA: TGTGCCAGCAGCCCGCGACTAGCGGGCCGCACCGGGGAGCTGTTTTTT; CDR3 protein: CASSPRLAGRTGELFF
D gene: .; CDR3 length: 13; clone size: once; V gene: TRBV7-9; J gene: TRBJ2-7; CDR3 DNA: TGTGCCAGCAGCTTAGCTCGTAGGGACGAGCAGTACTTC; CDR3 protein: CASSLARRDEQYF
D gene: .; CDR3 length: 17; clone size: .; V gene: TRBV10-3; J gene: TRBJ1-2; CDR3 DNA: TGTGCCATCAGGGCTAACATTGAGACAGCGACTAACTATGGCTACACCTTC; CDR3 protein: CAIRANIETATNYGYTF
D gene: .; CDR3 length: 16; clone size: .; V gene: TRBV9; J gene: TRBJ2-2; CDR3 DNA: TGTGCCAGCAGTGATCAAGGGCTGGCAAACACCGGGGAGCTGTTTTTT; CDR3 protein: CASSDQGLANTGELFF
D gene: .; CDR3 length: 13; clone size: .; V gene: TRBV6-5; J gene: TRBJ1-4; CDR3 DNA: TGTGCCAGCAGCACTGATCCTAGGACGGCCTGGATTTTT; CDR3 protein: CASSTDPRTAWIF
D gene: TRBD1; CDR3 length: 14; clone size: .; V gene: TRBV10-2; J gene: TRBJ1-1; CDR3 DNA: TGCGCCAGCACCAGGGGGGTAGGGGCCACTGAAGCTTTCTTT; CDR3 protein: CASTRGVGATEAFF
D gene: .; CDR3 length: 14; clone size: .; V gene: TRBV14; J gene: TRBJ2-7; CDR3 DNA: TGTGCCAGCAGCCAAGTAGGGAGAGCCTACGAGCAGTACTTC; CDR3 protein: CASSQVGRAYEQYF
D gene: TRBD1; CDR3 length: 16; clone size: .; V gene: TRBV27; J gene: TRBJ1-4; CDR3 DNA: TGTGCCAGCAGTCCGGACAGGGGGCGGTATGGAGGAAAACTGTTTTTT; CDR3 protein: CASSPDRGRYGGKLFF
D gene: .; CDR3 length: 14; clone size: once; V gene: TRBV19; J gene: TRBJ2-3; CDR3 DNA: TGTGCCAGTAGTTCGGGACTTAGCACAGATACGCAGTATTTT; CDR3 protein: CASSSGLSTDTQYF
D gene: .; CDR3 length: 12; clone size: few; V gene: TRBV21-1; J gene: TRBJ2-1; CDR3 DNA: TGTGCCAGCAGCAAAGAGTTTCGTGAGCAGTTCTTC; CDR3 protein: CASSKEFREQFF
D gene: .; CDR3 length: 14; clone size: .; V gene: TRBV7-9; J gene: TRBJ1-2; CDR3 DNA: TGTGCCAGCAGCTTACCTACGAGGGCCGCTGGCTACACCTTC; CDR3 protein: CASSLPTRAAGYTF
D gene: .; CDR3 length: 15; clone size: .; V gene: TRBV11-2; J gene: TRBJ2-2; CDR3 DNA: TGTGCCAGCAGCTTAGGGACTACCTACACCGGGGAGCTGTTTTTT; CDR3 protein: CASSLGTTYTGELFF
D gene: .; CDR3 length: 16; clone size: .; V gene: TRBV6-7; J gene: TRBJ1-3; CDR3 DNA: TGTGCCAGCAGCCCTCCCCGGCCCGACAGGCGAAACACCATATATTTT; CDR3 protein: CASSPPRPDRRNTIYF
D gene: .; CDR3 length: 14; clone size: .; V gene: TRBV9; J gene: TRBJ2-7; CDR3 DNA: TGTGCCAGCAGCGCAGGGGTGGATTCCTACGAGCAGTACTTC; CDR3 protein: CASSAGVDSYEQYF
D gene: .; CDR3 length: 14; clone size: .; V gene: TRBV5-6; J gene: TRBJ2-7; CDR3 DNA: TGTGCCAGCAGCCCACGTAGCGCGGGATACGAGCAGTACTTC; CDR3 protein: CASSPRSAGYEQYF
D gene: TRBD1; CDR3 length: 13; clone size: .; V gene: TRBV10-1; J gene: TRBJ2-7; CDR3 DNA: TGCGCCAGCAGTCAGCCAGGGGGCTACGAGCAGTACTTC; CDR3 protein: CASSQPGGYEQYF
D gene: TRBD2; CDR3 length: 17; clone size: .; V gene: TRBV5-6; J gene: TRBJ2-3; CDR3 DNA: TGTGCCAGCAGCCGGAGATTGGGACTAGCGCCAACAGATACGCAGTATTTT; CDR3 protein: CASSRRLGLAPTDTQYF
D gene: .; CDR3 length: 13; clone size: .; V gene: TRBV2; J gene: TRBJ2-7; CDR3 DNA: TGTGCCAGCCGTGGCAGGACGGCCTACGAGCAGTACTTC; CDR3 protein: CASRGRTAYEQYF
D gene: TRBD2; CDR3 length: 14; clone size: .; V gene: TRBV7-8; J gene: TRBJ2-7; CDR3 DNA: TGTGCCAGCAGCTTTGTCGGGGGGAACTACGAGCAGTACTTC; CDR3 protein: CASSFVGGNYEQYF
D gene: .; CDR3 length: 10; clone size: .; V gene: TRBV29-1; J gene: TRBJ2-1; CDR3 DNA: TGCAGCGGTCGCGACAATGAGCAGTTCTTC; CDR3 protein: CSGRDNEQFF
D gene: .; CDR3 length: 14; clone size: once; V gene: TRBV5-1; J gene: TRBJ2-7; CDR3 DNA: TGCGCCAGCAGCTTTTCAGTGACCGCCGGCGAGCAGTACTTC; CDR3 protein: CASSFSVTAGEQYF
D gene: TRBD1; CDR3 length: 12; clone size: once; V gene: TRBV5-6; J gene: TRBJ1-1; CDR3 DNA: TGTGCCAGCAGCGCGGACAGGACTAAAGCTTTCTTT; CDR3 protein: CASSADRTKAFF
D gene: TRBD2; CDR3 length: 19; clone size: .; V gene: TRBV5-6; J gene: TRBJ2-7; CDR3 DNA: TGTGCCAGCAGCTCGAGGGGCGGCGGGAGGGCTACCAGCGAGTACGAGCAGTACTTC; CDR3 protein: CASSSRGGGRATSEYEQYF
D gene: TRBD1; CDR3 length: 15; clone size: .; V gene: TRBV7-9; J gene: TRBJ2-7; CDR3 DNA: TGTGCCAGCAGCTATCCCCGGCGACAGGGGTACGAGCAGTACTTC; CDR3 protein: CASSYPRRQGYEQYF
D gene: .; CDR3 length: 14; clone size: .; V gene: TRBV19; J gene: TRBJ2-1; CDR3 DNA: TGTGCCAGTAGTTGGCGAGGGAACTACAATGAGCAGTTCTTC; CDR3 protein: CASSWRGNYNEQFF
D gene: .; CDR3 length: 11; clone size: .; V gene: TRBV9; J gene: TRBJ1-2; CDR3 DNA: TGTGCCAGCAGCGAGGGATATGGCTACACCTTC; CDR3 protein: CASSEGYGYTF